This TCR beta chain emerged from a study of blood T cell repertoires in COVID-19. This clone showed up just once. Participants came from some 23 US areas, aged about 18 to 90 years. The germline gives CDR1 SGHTS, CDR2 YDEGEE. This CDR3 is built from 15 residues. V was shortened by 3 bases and J by 3 bases, with 12 bases between the two germline ends. The repertoire was sequenced with immunoSEQ multiplex PCR; TCRdb's copy has only in-frame clones and lacks some. Among roughly 400,000 clones listed, over 75% were seen once. The TCR comes from a young man who had recovered from COVID-19. The V and J genes are TRBV5-8 and TRBJ1-4; D possibly corresponds to TRBD1 (6 bases). Sequenced material: PBMCs or T cells enriched from blood (not recorded which). CDR3 in amino acids: CASSSQGFANEKLFF. CDR3 sequence (DNA): TGTGCCAGCAGCTCTCAGGGGTTTGCTAATGAAAAACTGTTTTTT.